The 5 T cell receptor beta chains in this list originate from one sample, sequenced in a study of cytomegalovirus exposure and HLA in healthy donors. Assay: immunoSEQ multiplex PCR; the TCRdb copy retains only in-frame clones and omits some. The sample consists of some 120,000 clones, over 85% of them appearing once. Sequencing was performed on PBMCs. The receptor source for this set is a young man in good health and CMV-seronegative.

A remark on this clone: Other DNA sequences in the same sample also yield this CDR3. The chain is built from TRBV14 and TRBJ1-6, with D possibly TRBD1 on 6 matching bases. The CDR3 loop spans 15 amino acids. Germline V lookup: CDR1 SGHDN, CDR2 FVKESK. V was trimmed by 4 bases and J by 4 bases, leaving 11 bases between them. CDR3 amino acids: CASSPPGQYNSPLHF. CDR3 sequence (DNA): TGTGCCAGCAGCCCCCCGGGACAATATAATTCACCCCTCCACTTT.

This chain joins TRBV7-6 and TRBJ2-5; the D is unclear. The length of the CDR3 is 13 residues. Deletions cut 9 bases from V and 4 bases from J, with 15 bases between. Germline V lookup: CDR1 SGHVS, CDR2 FNYEAQ. CDR3 protein: CASNILRSETQYF. The CDR3 nucleotides are TGTGCCAGTAATATTTTGCGATCAGAGACCCAGTACTTC.

The chain is built from TRBV5-6 and TRBJ1-4; a possible D gene is TRBD1 (5 bases). Trimming cost V 1 base and J 0 bases, with 13 bases left between them. In germline, CDR1 is SGHDT, CDR2 YYEEEE. The CDR3 is made up of 17 amino acids. CDR3 coding DNA: TGTGCCAGCAGCTTGACCAGGAAGGGGACAACTAATGAAAAACTGTTTTTT. Protein: CASSLTRKGTTNEKLFF. The whole variable domain, filled in from reference TRBV5-6 and TRBJ1-4, reads DAGVTQSPTHLIKTRGQQVTLRCSPKSGHDTVSWYQQALGQGPQFIFQYYEEEERQRGNFPDRFSGHQFPNYSSELNVNALLLGDSALYLCASSLTRKGTTNEKLFFGSGTQLSVL.

This chain links TRBV7-9 with TRBJ2-7; a weak D match, TRBD1 (6 bases). V was pared by 5 bases and J by 5 bases, with 16 bases between. The germline V gene has CDR1 SEHNR and CDR2 FQNEAQ (reference sequence). The CDR3 sequence is 14 residues long. DNA for the CDR3: TGTGCCAGCAGCCCATTGGACAGAGTGGACGAGCAGTACTTC. This sequence encodes CASSPLDRVDEQYF.

The chain joins TRBV2 to TRBJ2-1, with a possible D match to TRBD2 (6 bases). The CDR3 has 14 residues. The V gene lost 7 bases and the J gene lost 5 bases, with 15 bases spanning the gap. From germline, CDR1 is SNHLY and CDR2 FYNNEI. As DNA, the CDR3 is TGTGCCAGCAAACGGGACTCGCCAAACAATGAGCAGTTCTTC. Its translation: CASKRDSPNNEQFF.